These 5 T cell receptor beta chains were all obtained from the same sample, sequenced in a study of beta chain features in type 1 diabetes. General study results and limits: Among patients with Type 1 diabetes, TCRB CDR3s were moderately but significantly shorter in every one of the four CD4+ subsets.

These TCRs' antigens remain unknown. The authors reverse transcribed all of the isolated RNA, so sequencing captured expressed TCRB transcripts. Libraries were prepared by immunoSEQ multiplex PCR; TCRdb keeps only in-frame clonotypes and omits some of them. Of under 850,000 clones in the sample, roughly an eighth were seen once. Sequencing was carried out using naive CD4+ T cells from blood. The receptor source for this set is a man between 18 and 35 years old with type 1 diabetes.

This clone was observed a few times. The V gene is TRBV18, the J gene TRBJ2-3; 11 nucleotides line up with TRBD2. V shed 5 bases, J shed 8 bases, and the junction held 15 bases outside the gene matches. The CDR3 has 17 residues. Germline loops: CDR1 KGHSH, CDR2 LQKENI. The CDR3 loop reads CASSSSGTSGGEVTQYF. The DNA for the CDR3 is TGTGCCAGCTCATCAAGCGGTACTAGCGGGGGAGAGGTTACGCAGTATTTT.

This clone turned up a few times. This chain joins TRBV20-1 and TRBJ1-4; D uncertain. Per germline, CDR1 DFQATT and CDR2 SNEGSKA (reference sequence). The CDR3 has 11 amino acids. V lost 3 bases, J lost 8 bases, and 7 bases lay in between. This chain's CDR3 is CSASEGEKLFF. CDR3 in DNA: TGCAGTGCTAGTGAAGGGGAAAAACTGTTTTTT.

The chain employs TRBV6-6 and TRBJ2-3, with 8 bases matching TRBD1. Germline V gene sequence: CDR1 MNHNY, CDR2 SVGAGI (reference sequence). This CDR3 has 16 residues. V lost 6 bases and J lost 6; bases outside the gene matches: 14. CDR3 residues: CASRDLTGDEADTQYF. CDR3 DNA: TGTGCCAGCAGGGATTTGACAGGGGATGAAGCGGATACGCAGTATTTT.

As concerns this clone: At the DNA level, this CDR3 is encoded by other sequences in the same sample as well. This chain joins TRBV2 and TRBJ2-1; TRBD1 matches at 7 bases. The CDR3 runs 12 residues. V was clipped by 4 bases and J by 8 bases; unmatched bases: 2. CDR1 is SNHLY, CDR2 FYNNEI, per germline. CDR3 DNA sequence: TGTGCCAGCAGTGGACAGGGTTATGAGCAGTTCTTC. As protein: CASSGQGYEQFF.

V is TRBV27 and J is TRBJ1-2; unclear D gene. The CDR3 consists of 14 residues. Germline V gives CDR1 MNHEY, CDR2 SMNVEV (reference sequence). The germline V and J ends were trimmed by 0 bases and 2 bases, with 7 bases remaining between them. CDR3 amino acids: CASSLSSKNYGYTF. The DNA for the CDR3 is TGTGCCAGCAGTTTATCGTCGAAGAACTATGGCTACACCTTC.